The entry below describes one T cell receptor (beta chain). These data are taken from a study of blood T cell repertoires in COVID-19. Study as a whole: Italy, Spain and the United States were the sources of the convalescent and acute COVID-19 samples.

The V gene end was trimmed by 0 bases and the J gene end by 2 bases; junction bases not matched to a gene: 8. Per germline, CDR1 LNHNV and CDR2 YYDKDF (reference sequence). This CDR3 has 17 residues. In the study's own analysis: Using reference gene primer amplification, nucleated cell counts were estimated. Method: immunoSEQ multiplex PCR; TCRdb's copy keeps in-frame clones and lacks some. The D gene and trimming were derived from the DNA, and the V and J assignments and clone size from that table. This sample has approximately 150,000 clones; around 80% occur once, and the top ten carry around 1.8%.

The sequence was collected from a woman aged 60-75 years with acute or convalescent COVID-19. Sequences were obtained from peripheral blood. The V and J genes are TRBV15 and TRBJ2-7, with TRBD2 matching over 9 bases. Here the CDR3 DNA reads TGTGCCACCAGCAGAGATCGTGGTAGCGGGGGACCCTACGAGCAGTACTTC. Residues: CATSRDRGSGGPYEQYF.